This TCR beta chain comes out of a study of CD8 T cells in ankylosing spondylitis. By quantitative 5'-RACE with molecular barcodes, the TCR beta libraries were made. TCRdb analysed the 5' RACE reads with MiXCR anew, one entry per CDR3 protein. Among hundreds of thousands of distinct CDR3 sequences listed, roughly 20% were seen once. Broader study findings: A subset of motif variants has previously been described in the synovial fluid and blood of reactive arthritis. In ankylosing spondylitis blood, a motif of eight highly homologous TCR beta variants appeared characteristic. The clones that were linked to disease were reported to be significantly enriched in matched synovial fluid samples from ankylosing spondylitis patients.

V lost 0 bases to trimming and J lost 1 base; unmatched junction nucleotides: 6. Per germline, CDR1 SGHDT and CDR2 YYEEEE. This CDR3 comprises 16 residues. Points on this clonotype: The antigen remains undetermined.

This receptor was identified in a male donor with ankylosing spondylitis or in good health (not recorded which). Source material: blood, either unsorted or a sorted T cell fraction (not recorded which). The V and J genes are TRBV5-6 and TRBJ1-1; 7 nucleotides match TRBD1. The CDR3 sequence: CASSLARGAGNTEAFF. DNA for the CDR3: TGTGCCAGCAGCTTGGCCAGGGGGGCTGGGAACACTGAAGCTTTCTTT.